The 21 T cell receptor beta chains reported below all come from one sample, sequenced in a study of blood T cells in healthy people across ages. A J-beta primer mix and a sample-barcoded 5' primer were used in a second PCR of roughly 6 to 12 cycles. TCRdb redid the calling of the 5' RACE reads with MiXCR, one entry per CDR3 protein. Here the sample spans around 1,900,000 distinct CDR3 sequences, about two fifths being singletons. The specimen was blood. These receptors were obtained from a human donor in good health.

J is TRBJ1-2 and V is TRBV29-1; 8 nucleotides agree with TRBD1. This CDR3 has 13 residues. V lost 5 bases to trimming and J lost 4 bases; unmatched junction nucleotides: 6. CDR1 is SQVTM, CDR2 ANQGSEA, per germline. CDR3 loop: CSVMTGESYGYTF. The CDR3 DNA reads as TGCAGCGTTATGACAGGGGAAAGCTATGGCTACACCTTC.

The chain carries TRBV29-1 and TRBJ2-7; TRBD1 matches at 7 bases. The CDR3 runs to 12 residues. Germline assignment: CDR1 SQVTM and CDR2 ANQGSEA. The V and J ends lost 7 bases and 1 base, in that order; junction bases with no gene match: 4. DNA for the CDR3: TGCAGCGATGGGACAGTATCCTACGAGCAGTACTTC. As protein: CSDGTVSYEQYF.

This clonotype was observed a few times. The chain uses TRBV12-5 and TRBJ2-1; 7 nucleotides agree with TRBD2. The CDR3 runs to 13 residues. Germline V gene sequence: CDR1 LGHNT, CDR2 FRNRAP. V shed 11 bases, J shed 9 bases, and the junction held 13 bases outside the gene matches. In nucleotides, the CDR3 is TGTGCTTCAGTCGGGGGGTTCCCCGGTGAGCAGTTCTTC. Translated, it gives CASVGGFPGEQFF. Drawing the rest from reference TRBV12-5 and TRBJ2-1, the complete variable domain is DARVTQTPRHKVTEMGQEVTMRCQPILGHNTVFWYRQTMMQGLELLAYFRNRAPLDDSGMPKDRFSAEMPDATLATLKIQPSEPRDSAVYFCASVGGFPGEQFFGPGTRLTVL.

The chain joins TRBV6-1 to TRBJ2-7; TRBD2 is a possible D gene (5 bases). CDR3 length: 14 amino acids. Per germline, CDR1 MNHNS and CDR2 SASEGT. With 4 bases removed from V and 4 bases from J, the gap between germline ends came to 14 bases. In DNA form, the CDR3 reads TGTGCCAGCAGTGCGGGCGGTGGGAGTTACGAGCAGTACTTC. Translating it yields CASSAGGGSYEQYF.

This clonotype was recorded a few times. The J gene is TRBJ2-5, the V gene TRBV11-1; D is uncertain. Trimming took off 5 bases at V and 5 bases at J, with 9 bases between the two ends. The V gene's germline CDR1 is SGHAT and CDR2 FQDESV (reference sequence). The CDR3 is 12 amino acids. CDR3 residues: CASSKKGETQYF. The DNA for the CDR3 is TGTGCCAGCAGCAAGAAAGGGGAGACCCAGTACTTC.

This chain joins TRBV20-1 and TRBJ2-1; D is unclear. Matching the DNA end better, TRBJ2-7 makes the J call doubtful. This CDR3 is built from 17 residues. Germline V gene data show CDR1 as DFQATT and CDR2 as SNEGSKA (reference sequence). The CDR3 region is CSARDPRPTSSYNEQYF. In DNA form, the CDR3 reads TGCAGTGCTAGAGATCCTAGACCGACGAGCTCCTACAATGAGCAGTACTTC.

Concerning this clonotype itself: A read error may produce the germline difference seen at one junction end. The V gene is TRBV5-5, the J gene TRBJ2-3, with no clear D. Germline loops: CDR1 SGHKS, CDR2 YYEKEE (reference sequence). The CDR3 sequence is 14 residues long. Here the CDR3 DNA reads TGTGCCAGCTGCTTCGTCCTGGACACAGATACGCAGTATTTT. Translation gives CASCFVLDTDTQYF.

V is TRBV15 and J is TRBJ2-1; 7 bases align to TRBD2. Trimming removed 4 bases from V and 10 bases from J; junction bases left unmatched: 13. This CDR3 is 15 amino acids long. The germline V gene has CDR1 LNHNV and CDR2 YYDKDF (reference sequence). Written as DNA, the CDR3 is TGTGCCACCAGCATCTCTAGCGGCGATGAGACAGAGCAGTTCTTC. Its protein product is CATSISSGDETEQFF.

This rearrangement joins TRBV7-2 to TRBJ2-7, with a weak D call TRBD1 (5 bases). Germline CDR1 SGHTA, CDR2 FQGNSA. Trimming shortened V by 3 bases and J by 0 bases, and 12 bases separated the two germline ends. The CDR3 is made up of 15 amino acids. This chain's CDR3 is CASSLSGWASYEQYF. The CDR3 nucleotides read TGTGCCAGCAGCTTGTCAGGGTGGGCCTCCTACGAGCAGTACTTC.

The chain links TRBV6-6 to TRBJ2-4, with a weak D call TRBD2 (6 bases). The ends were cut back, 6 bases at V and 0 bases at J, with 15 bases in the middle. Germline CDR1 reads MNHNY; CDR2 reads SVGAGI (reference sequence). This CDR3 is built from 16 residues. Written as DNA, the CDR3 is TGTGCCAGCAGACCGGACTATTTGATAGCCAAAAACATTCAGTACTTC. Translated, it gives CASRPDYLIAKNIQYF.

This clonotype showed up many times. V gene TRBV29-1 combines with J gene TRBJ2-5; perhaps TRBD2 as D (5 bases). The CDR3 totals 10 residues. Germline V gives CDR1 SQVTM, CDR2 ANQGSEA. V was shortened by 5 bases and J by 11 bases, with 12 bases between the two germline ends. The CDR3 spells CSVRGMGQYF. CDR3 DNA: TGCAGCGTTCGGGGTATGGGGCAGTACTTC.

This clonotype was seen many times. The V call is TRBV27, the J call TRBJ2-6; possibly TRBD1 for D (5 bases). The CDR3 runs 15 residues. CDR1 is MNHEY, CDR2 SMNVEV, per germline (reference sequence). Trimming shortened V by 5 bases and J by 1 base, and 9 bases separated the two germline ends. The CDR3 loop reads CASSPRQSGANVLTF. In DNA form, the CDR3 reads TGTGCCAGCAGTCCGCGACAGTCTGGGGCCAACGTCCTGACTTTC.

In the case of this clonotype: A much larger clone lies one base from this, so it may be a read error. This chain links TRBV6-6 with TRBJ1-1; 7 bases are a match to TRBD1. The CDR3 runs to 15 residues. The junction had 8 bases not matched to a gene; V was cut back by 6 bases and J by 1 base. Germline CDR1 reads MNHNY; CDR2 reads SVGAGI (reference sequence). The CDR3 DNA sequence: TGTGCCAGCAGCGTTCAAGGGGGCCCGAACACTGAAGCTTTCTTT. Translating it yields CASSVQGGPNTEAFF.

Only a few counts were recorded for this clonotype. The V and J genes are TRBV27 and TRBJ2-1, with TRBD1 identical over 10 bases. Matching the DNA end better, TRBJ2-7 makes the J call doubtful. Germline V gene lookup returns CDR1 MNHEY and CDR2 SMNVEV (reference sequence). The length of the CDR3 is 15 residues. This CDR3 is CASSRQRQGAGEQYF. CDR3 DNA: TGTGCCAGCAGTCGCCAGCGACAGGGGGCGGGAGAGCAGTACTTC.

The V gene is TRBV12-3 or TRBV12-4, the J gene TRBJ1-2; TRBD1 might be the D (6 bases). The length of the CDR3 is 14 residues. The V end was cut by 6 bases, the J end by 0 bases, with 11 bases between. The CDR3 DNA sequence: TGTGCCAGCAGGAGACAGGCTGCTAACTATGGCTACACCTTC. Encoded protein: CASRRQAANYGYTF.

The chain's CDR3 is CASSHSGTGDFTDTQYF. Written as DNA, the CDR3 is TGCGCCAGCAGTCACTCCGGGACAGGGGACTTCACAGATACGCAGTATTTT. The chain recombines TRBV4-1 with TRBJ2-3; 10 bases align to TRBD1. The germline V gene has CDR1 MGHRA and CDR2 YSYEKL. The CDR3 extends over 17 amino acids. Unmatched junction bases numbered 11, after V lost 6 bases and J lost 2 bases.

About this clonotype itself: Germline and junction disagree at one end, which may indicate a read error. V and J are TRBV15 and TRBJ2-3, with D uncertain. From germline, CDR1 is LNHNV and CDR2 YYDKDF (reference sequence). The CDR3 covers 13 residues. The CDR3 sequence is CTTSRDLTDTQYF. The CDR3 nucleotides are TGTACCACCAGCAGAGATCTCACAGATACGCAGTATTTT.

There are a few counts of this clonotype. The genes are TRBV7-2 and TRBJ2-3; TRBD2 matches 10 bases. The CDR3 runs to 16 residues. In germline, CDR1 is SGHTA, CDR2 FQGNSA. V shed 5 bases, J shed 6 bases, and the junction held 11 bases outside the gene matches. CDR3: CASSARPSGGADTQYF. CDR3 coding DNA: TGTGCCAGCAGCGCTCGCCCAAGCGGGGGGGCCGATACGCAGTATTTT.

Details on this clonotype: A read error may explain this, as a much larger clone is one base away. This chain joins TRBV7-9 and TRBJ2-3, with a weak D call TRBD1 (5 bases). Germline V gives CDR1 SEHNR, CDR2 FQNEAQ (reference sequence). V was trimmed by 1 base and J by 2 bases, leaving 7 bases between them. The CDR3 contains 14 residues. The CDR3 nucleotides read TGTGCCAGCAGCTTAGTGGACACCACAGATACGCAGTATTTT. Encoded protein: CASSLVDTTDTQYF.

The table lists this clonotype with many counts. The CDR3 DNA sequence: TGTGCCAGCCCGCGGGGGGGGCCCCTCTATGGCTACACCTTC. Encoded protein: CASPRGGPLYGYTF. This sequence joins TRBV6-2 or TRBV6-3 and TRBJ1-2; D is possibly TRBD1 (6 bases). The ends were cut back, 8 bases at V and 4 bases at J, with 17 bases in the middle. There are 14 residues in the CDR3. Germline assignment: CDR1 MNHEY and CDR2 SVGEGT.

V usage is TRBV28 and J usage is TRBJ2-2, with a possible D match to TRBD2 (6 bases). Germline CDR1 and CDR2: MDHEN and SYDVKM. Trimming took 0 bases from V and 4 from J, leaving 12 bases between them. The length of the CDR3 is 16 residues. The CDR3 coding sequence is TGTGCCAGCAGTTTATGGTTGGGGGGAAGCACCGGGGAGCTGTTTTTT. Translated: CASSLWLGGSTGELFF.